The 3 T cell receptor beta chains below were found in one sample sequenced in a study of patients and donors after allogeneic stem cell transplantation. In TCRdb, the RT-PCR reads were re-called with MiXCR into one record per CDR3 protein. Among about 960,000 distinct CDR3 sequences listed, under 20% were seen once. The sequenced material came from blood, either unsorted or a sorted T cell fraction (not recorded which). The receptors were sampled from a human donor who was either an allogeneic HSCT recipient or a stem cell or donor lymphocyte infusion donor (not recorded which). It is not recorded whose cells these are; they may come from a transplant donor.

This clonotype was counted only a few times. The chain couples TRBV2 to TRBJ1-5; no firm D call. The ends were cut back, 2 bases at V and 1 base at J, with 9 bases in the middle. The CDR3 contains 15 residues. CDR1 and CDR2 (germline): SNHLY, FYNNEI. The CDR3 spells CASSEPGRSNQPQHF. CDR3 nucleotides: TGTGCCAGCAGTGAACCGGGCAGAAGCAATCAGCCCCAGCATTTT.

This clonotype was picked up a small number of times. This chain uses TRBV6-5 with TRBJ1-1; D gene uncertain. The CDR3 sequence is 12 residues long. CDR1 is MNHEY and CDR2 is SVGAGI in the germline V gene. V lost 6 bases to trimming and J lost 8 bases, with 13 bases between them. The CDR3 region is CASSRNRWEAFF. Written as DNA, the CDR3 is TGTGCCAGCAGCCGGAACCGATGGGAAGCTTTCTTT.

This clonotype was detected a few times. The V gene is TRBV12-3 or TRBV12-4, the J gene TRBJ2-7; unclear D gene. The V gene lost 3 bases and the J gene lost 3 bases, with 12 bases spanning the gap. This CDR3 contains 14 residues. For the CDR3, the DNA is TGTGCCAGCAGTTTCGTCGCGGTTCACTACGAGCAGTACTTC. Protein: CASSFVAVHYEQYF.